This T cell receptor (beta chain) was sequenced in a study of shared clonotypes between healthy human individuals. The naive CD8 fraction comprised CD45RO-negative cells positively selected for CCR7 and excluded terminally differentiated effector memory CD45RA+ cells. Clones were sequenced by immunoSEQ multiplex PCR, and TCRdb holds only the in-frame ones, with some missing. The sample holds about 2.1 million clones, just over 90% seen once. V dropped 5 bases and J dropped 8; count of bases not matched to a gene: 6. The germline gives CDR1 MDHEN, CDR2 SYDVKM. The CDR3 is 14 amino acids. The V and J genes are TRBV28 and TRBJ1-6, with TRBD1 matching 7 bases. What was sequenced was naive CD8+ T cells from PBMCs. This clonotype originated in a man younger than 35 in good health. Some clones in this sample may be carry-over from other donors' samples. CDR3 sequence (DNA): TGTGCCAGCAGTACAGGGGAGGGTGATTCACCCCTCCACTTT. Its translation is CASSTGEGDSPLHF. Variable domain in full (rest from reference TRBV28 and TRBJ1-6): DVKVTQSSRYLVKRTGEKVFLECVQDMDHENMFWYRQDPGLGLRLIYFSYDVKMKEKGDIPEGYSVSREKKERFSLILESASTNQTSMYLCASSTGEGDSPLHFGNGTRLTVT.